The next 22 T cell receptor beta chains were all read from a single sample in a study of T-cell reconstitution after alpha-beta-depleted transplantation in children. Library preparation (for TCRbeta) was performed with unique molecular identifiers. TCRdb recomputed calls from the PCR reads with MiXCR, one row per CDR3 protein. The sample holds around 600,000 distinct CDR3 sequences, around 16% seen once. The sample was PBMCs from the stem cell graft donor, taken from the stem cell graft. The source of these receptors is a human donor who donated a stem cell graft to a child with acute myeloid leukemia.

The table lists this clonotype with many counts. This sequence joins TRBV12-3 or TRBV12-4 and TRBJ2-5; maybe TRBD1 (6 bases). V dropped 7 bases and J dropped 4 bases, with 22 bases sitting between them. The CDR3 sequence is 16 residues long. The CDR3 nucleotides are TGTGCCAGCACCTACAGGGTGGGAAAACAGCGAGAGACCCAGTACTTC. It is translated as CASTYRVGKQRETQYF.

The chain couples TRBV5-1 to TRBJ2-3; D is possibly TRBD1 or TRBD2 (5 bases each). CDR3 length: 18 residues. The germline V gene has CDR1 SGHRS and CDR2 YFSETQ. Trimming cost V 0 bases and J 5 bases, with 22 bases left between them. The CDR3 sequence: CASSLAGWDATLGDTQYF. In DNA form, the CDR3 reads TGCGCCAGCAGCTTGGCCGGGTGGGACGCCACATTGGGAGATACGCAGTATTTT.

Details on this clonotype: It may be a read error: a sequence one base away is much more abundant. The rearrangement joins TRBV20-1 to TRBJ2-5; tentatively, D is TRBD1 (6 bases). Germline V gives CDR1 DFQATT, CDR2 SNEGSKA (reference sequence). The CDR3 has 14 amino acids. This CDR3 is CSASLQQGRVTPYF. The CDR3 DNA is TGCAGTGCTTCCCTCCAACAGGGTCGGGTGACCCCGTACTTC.

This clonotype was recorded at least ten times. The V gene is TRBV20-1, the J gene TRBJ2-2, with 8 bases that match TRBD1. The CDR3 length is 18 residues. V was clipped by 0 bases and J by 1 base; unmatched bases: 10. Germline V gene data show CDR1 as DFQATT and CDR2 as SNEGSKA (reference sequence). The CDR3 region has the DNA TGCAGTGCTAGAGAGGGTAGAACCGGGACAGGGAACACCGGGGAGCTGTTTTTT. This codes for CSAREGRTGTGNTGELFF.

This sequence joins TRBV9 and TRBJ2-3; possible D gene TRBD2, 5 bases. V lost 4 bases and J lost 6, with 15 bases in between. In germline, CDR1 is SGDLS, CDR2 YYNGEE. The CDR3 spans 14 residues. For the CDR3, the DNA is TGTGCCAGCAGCCGCCTTATCCCGGGGGATACGCAGTATTTT. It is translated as CASSRLIPGDTQYF.

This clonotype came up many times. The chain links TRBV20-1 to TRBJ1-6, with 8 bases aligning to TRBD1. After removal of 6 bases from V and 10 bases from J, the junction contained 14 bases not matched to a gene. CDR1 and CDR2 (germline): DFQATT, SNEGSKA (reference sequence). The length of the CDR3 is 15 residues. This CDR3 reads CSAGAPQGVNSPLHF. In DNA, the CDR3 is TGCAGTGCCGGGGCTCCACAGGGGGTCAACTCACCCCTCCACTTT.

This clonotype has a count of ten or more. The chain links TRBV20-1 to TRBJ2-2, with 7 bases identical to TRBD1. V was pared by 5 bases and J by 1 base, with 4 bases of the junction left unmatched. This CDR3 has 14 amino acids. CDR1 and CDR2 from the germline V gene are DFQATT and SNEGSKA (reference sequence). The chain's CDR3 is CSAPRTGNTGELFF. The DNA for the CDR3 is TGCAGTGCTCCCCGGACAGGGAACACCGGGGAGCTGTTTTTT.

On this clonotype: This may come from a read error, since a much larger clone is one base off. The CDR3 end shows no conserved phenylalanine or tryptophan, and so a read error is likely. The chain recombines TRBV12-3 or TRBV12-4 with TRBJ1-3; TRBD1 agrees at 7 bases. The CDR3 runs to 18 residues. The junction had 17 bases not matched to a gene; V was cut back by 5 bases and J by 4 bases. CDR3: CASSLGRQGPSWGNTIYS. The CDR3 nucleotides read TGTGCCAGCAGTCTGGGCCGACAGGGACCCTCCTGGGGAAACACCATATATTCT.

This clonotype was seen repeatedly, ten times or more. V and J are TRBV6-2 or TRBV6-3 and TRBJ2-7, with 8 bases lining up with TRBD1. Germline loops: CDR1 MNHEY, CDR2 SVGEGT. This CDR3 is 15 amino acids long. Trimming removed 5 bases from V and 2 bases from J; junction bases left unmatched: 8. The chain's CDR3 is CASSEDRDLTYEQYV. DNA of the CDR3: TGTGCCAGCAGTGAGGACAGGGATTTGACCTACGAGCAGTACGTC.

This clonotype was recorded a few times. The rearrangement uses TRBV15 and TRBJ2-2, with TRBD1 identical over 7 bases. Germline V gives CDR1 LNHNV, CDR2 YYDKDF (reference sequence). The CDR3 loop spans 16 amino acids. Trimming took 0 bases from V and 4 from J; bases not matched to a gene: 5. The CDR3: CATSRDRTGGTGELFF. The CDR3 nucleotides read TGTGCCACCAGCAGAGATAGGACAGGAGGCACCGGGGAGCTGTTTTTT. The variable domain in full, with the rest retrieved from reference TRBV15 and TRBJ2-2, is DAMVIQNPRYQVTQFGKPVTLSCSQTLNHNVMYWYQQKSSQAPKLLFHYYDKDFNNEADTPDNFQSRRPNTSFCFLDIRSPGLGDTAMYLCATSRDRTGGTGELFFGEGSRLTVL.

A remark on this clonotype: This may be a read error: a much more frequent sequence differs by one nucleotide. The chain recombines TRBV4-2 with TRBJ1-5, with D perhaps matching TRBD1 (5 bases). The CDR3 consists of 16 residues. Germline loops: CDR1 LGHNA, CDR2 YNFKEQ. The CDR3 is CACSQDGGGPRQPQHF. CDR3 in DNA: TGTGCCTGCAGCCAAGACGGGGGAGGACCGAGGCAGCCCCAGCATTTT.

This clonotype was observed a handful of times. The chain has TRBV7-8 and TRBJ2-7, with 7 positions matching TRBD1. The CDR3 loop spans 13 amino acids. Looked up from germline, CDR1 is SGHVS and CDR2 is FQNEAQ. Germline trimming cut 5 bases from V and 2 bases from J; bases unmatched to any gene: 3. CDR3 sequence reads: CASSGQVTYEQYF. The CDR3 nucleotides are TGTGCCAGCAGCGGACAGGTTACCTACGAGCAGTACTTC. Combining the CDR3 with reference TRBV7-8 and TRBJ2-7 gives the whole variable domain GAGVSQSPRYKVAKRGQDVALRCDPISGHVSLFWYQQALGQGPEFLTYFQNEAQLDKSGLPSDRFFAERPEGSVSTLKIQRTQQEDSAVYLCASSGQVTYEQYFGPGTRLTVT.

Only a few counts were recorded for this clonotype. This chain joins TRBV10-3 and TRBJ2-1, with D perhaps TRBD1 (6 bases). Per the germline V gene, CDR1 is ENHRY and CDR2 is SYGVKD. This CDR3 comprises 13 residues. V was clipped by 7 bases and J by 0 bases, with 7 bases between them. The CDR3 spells CAIMDSSYNEQFF. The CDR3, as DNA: TGTGCCATCATGGACAGCTCCTACAATGAGCAGTTCTTC.

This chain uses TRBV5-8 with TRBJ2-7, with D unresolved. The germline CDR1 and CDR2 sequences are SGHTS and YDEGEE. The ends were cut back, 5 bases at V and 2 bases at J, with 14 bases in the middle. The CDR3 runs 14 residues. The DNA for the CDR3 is TGTGCCAGCAGAGGACGGAGAGGAGCCTACGAGCAGTACTTC. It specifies CASRGRRGAYEQYF. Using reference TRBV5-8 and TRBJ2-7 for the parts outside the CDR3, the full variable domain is EAGVTQSPTHLIKTRGQQATLRCSPISGHTSVYWYQQALGLGLQFLLWYDEGEERNRGNFPPRFSGRQFPNYSSELNVNALELEDSALYLCASRGRRGAYEQYFGPGTRLTVT.

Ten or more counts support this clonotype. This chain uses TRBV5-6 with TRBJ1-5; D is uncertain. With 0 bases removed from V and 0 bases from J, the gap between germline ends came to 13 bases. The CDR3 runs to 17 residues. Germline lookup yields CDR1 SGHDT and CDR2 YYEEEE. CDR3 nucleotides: TGTGCCAGCAGCTTGGCTGGCGGGGAGTATAGCAATCAGCCCCAGCATTTT. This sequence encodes CASSLAGGEYSNQPQHF.

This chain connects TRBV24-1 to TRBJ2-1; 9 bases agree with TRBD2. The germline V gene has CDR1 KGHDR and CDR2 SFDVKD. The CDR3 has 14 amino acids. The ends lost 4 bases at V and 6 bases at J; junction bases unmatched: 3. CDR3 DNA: TGTGCCACCAGTGACCCAGCGGGGGGCAATGAGCAGTTCTTC. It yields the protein CATSDPAGGNEQFF.

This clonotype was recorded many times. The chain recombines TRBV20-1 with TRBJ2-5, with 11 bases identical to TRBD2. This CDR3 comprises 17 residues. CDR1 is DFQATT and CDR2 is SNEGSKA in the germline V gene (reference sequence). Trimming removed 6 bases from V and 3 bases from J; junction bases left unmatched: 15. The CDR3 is CSALTLLGLAAEETQYF. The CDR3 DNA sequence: TGCAGTGCCTTAACTCTTTTGGGACTAGCGGCAGAAGAGACCCAGTACTTC.

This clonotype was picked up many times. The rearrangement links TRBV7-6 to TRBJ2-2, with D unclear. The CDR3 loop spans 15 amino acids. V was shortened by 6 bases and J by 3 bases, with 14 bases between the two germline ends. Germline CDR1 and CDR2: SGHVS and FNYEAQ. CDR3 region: CASRALGRHTGELFF. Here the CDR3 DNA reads TGTGCCAGCAGGGCCCTAGGACGGCACACCGGGGAGCTGTTTTTT.

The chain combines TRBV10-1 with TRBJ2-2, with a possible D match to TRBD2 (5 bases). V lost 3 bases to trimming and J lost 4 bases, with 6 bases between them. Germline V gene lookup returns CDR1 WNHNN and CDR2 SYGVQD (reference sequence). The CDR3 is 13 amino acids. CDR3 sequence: CASSEGSTGELFF. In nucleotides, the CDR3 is TGCGCCAGCAGTGAAGGGAGCACCGGGGAGCTGTTTTTT.

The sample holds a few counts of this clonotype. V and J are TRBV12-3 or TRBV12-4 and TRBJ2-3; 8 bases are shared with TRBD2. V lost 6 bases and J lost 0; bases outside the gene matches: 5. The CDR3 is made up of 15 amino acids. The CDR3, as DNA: TGTGCCAGCAGACGTAGCGGGGATAGCACAGATACGCAGTATTTT. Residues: CASRRSGDSTDTQYF.

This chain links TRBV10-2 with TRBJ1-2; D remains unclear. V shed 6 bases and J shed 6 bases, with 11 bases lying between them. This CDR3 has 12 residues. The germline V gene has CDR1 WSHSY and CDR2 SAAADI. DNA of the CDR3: TGCGCCAGCAGGGGTGCCCGCGATGGCTACACCTTC. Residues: CASRGARDGYTF.

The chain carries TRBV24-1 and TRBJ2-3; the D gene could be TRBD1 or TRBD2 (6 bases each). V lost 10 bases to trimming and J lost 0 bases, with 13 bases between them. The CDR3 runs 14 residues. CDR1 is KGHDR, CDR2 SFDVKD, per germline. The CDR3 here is CATGGRTSTDTQYF. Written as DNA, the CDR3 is TGTGCCACTGGGGGGCGGACGAGCACAGATACGCAGTATTTT.